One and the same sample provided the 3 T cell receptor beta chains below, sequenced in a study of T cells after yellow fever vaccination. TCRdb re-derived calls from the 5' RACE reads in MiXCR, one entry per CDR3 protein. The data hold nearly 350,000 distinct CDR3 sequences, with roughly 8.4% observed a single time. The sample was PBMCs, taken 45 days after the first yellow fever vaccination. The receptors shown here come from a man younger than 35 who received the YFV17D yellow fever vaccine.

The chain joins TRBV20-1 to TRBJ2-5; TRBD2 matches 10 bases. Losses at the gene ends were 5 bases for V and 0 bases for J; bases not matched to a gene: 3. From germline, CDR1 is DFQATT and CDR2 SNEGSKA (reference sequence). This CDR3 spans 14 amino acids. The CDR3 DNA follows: TGCAGTGCTTGGACTAGCGGACACCAAGAGACCCAGTACTTC. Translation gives CSAWTSGHQETQYF.

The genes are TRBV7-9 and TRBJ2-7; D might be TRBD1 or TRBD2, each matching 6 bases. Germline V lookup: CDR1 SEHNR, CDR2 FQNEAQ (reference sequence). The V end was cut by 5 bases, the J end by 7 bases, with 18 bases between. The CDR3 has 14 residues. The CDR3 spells CASSREGGIGEQYV. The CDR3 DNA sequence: TGTGCCAGCAGCCGCGAAGGGGGGATAGGGGAGCAGTACGTC.

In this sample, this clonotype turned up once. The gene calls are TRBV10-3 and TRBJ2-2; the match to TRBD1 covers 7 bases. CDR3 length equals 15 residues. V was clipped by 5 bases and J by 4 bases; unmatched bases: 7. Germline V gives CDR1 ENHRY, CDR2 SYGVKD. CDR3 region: CAISSGTETTGELFF. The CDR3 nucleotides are TGTGCCATCAGTTCCGGGACAGAAACCACCGGGGAGCTGTTTTTT.